One sample yielded the 10 T cell receptor beta chains listed below, sequenced in a study of T cells after yellow fever vaccination. TCRdb analysed the 5' RACE reads with MiXCR anew, one entry per CDR3 protein. The sample consists of some 550,000 distinct CDR3 sequences, roughly 21% of them appearing once. The sequenced sample was PBMCs, obtained 15 days after the yellow fever booster vaccination. The receptor set was obtained from a man aged 25-40 years who received the YFV17D yellow fever vaccine.

The rearrangement joins TRBV6-1 to TRBJ2-5, with 7 bases aligning to TRBD1. Germline V gene data show CDR1 as MNHNS and CDR2 as SASEGT. Losses at the gene ends were 7 bases for V and 4 bases for J; bases not matched to a gene: 6. There are 13 residues in the CDR3. CDR3 protein: CASTNRGRETQYF. CDR3 bases: TGTGCCAGCACGAACAGGGGTCGAGAGACCCAGTACTTC.

This chain links TRBV12-3 or TRBV12-4 with TRBJ1-1, with D perhaps TRBD1 (5 bases). V was cut by 3 bases and J by 4 bases, with 9 bases left in between. The CDR3 loop spans 13 amino acids. The CDR3 DNA follows: TGTGCCAGCAGTTTGGGGGAAGGCACTGAAGCTTTCTTT. Protein: CASSLGEGTEAFF.

The chain couples TRBV24-1 to TRBJ2-1, with D hard to call. The CDR3 extends over 15 amino acids. Germline V gene data show CDR1 as KGHDR and CDR2 as SFDVKD. V was clipped by 7 bases and J by 0 bases, with 12 bases between them. CDR3 residues: CATSLDQSSYNEQFF. CDR3 coding DNA: TGTGCCACCAGCCTGGACCAAAGCTCCTACAATGAGCAGTTCTTC.

This clonotype was counted only a few times. The chain couples TRBV5-1 to TRBJ2-2; 11 bases fit TRBD1. The CDR3 runs to 17 residues. The germline CDR1 and CDR2 sequences are SGHRS and YFSETQ. Losses at the gene ends were 5 bases for V and 6 bases for J; bases not matched to a gene: 12. CDR3 sequence: CASSRGQGAPWAGELFF. The CDR3 DNA reads as TGCGCCAGCAGTCGAGGACAGGGGGCTCCTTGGGCCGGGGAGCTGTTTTTT.

V is TRBV6-2 or TRBV6-3 and J is TRBJ2-1; 8 nucleotides agree with TRBD2. The CDR3 runs 15 residues. Germline V gene lookup returns CDR1 MNHEY and CDR2 SVGEGT. The ends lost 6 bases at V and 4 bases at J; junction bases unmatched: 8. The CDR3 here is CASRPAGGLYNEQFF. The CDR3 coding sequence is TGTGCCAGCAGACCCGCGGGAGGTTTATACAATGAGCAGTTCTTC.

This clonotype has more than one count but fewer than ten. This chain joins TRBV27 and TRBJ2-1, with 8 bases identical to TRBD2. Germline-derived CDR1 and CDR2 are MNHEY and SMNVEV (reference sequence). The CDR3 has 14 amino acids. The J segment lost 7 bases and the V segment lost 3 bases, leaving 5 bases of the junction unmatched. This CDR3 is CASSFPGLVNEQFF. The DNA of the CDR3 is TGTGCCAGCAGTTTTCCGGGACTAGTGAATGAGCAGTTCTTC.

There are many counts of this clonotype. The chain recombines TRBV9 with TRBJ2-2, with D hard to call. V shed 3 bases and J shed 2 bases, with 5 bases lying between them. Germline V lookup: CDR1 SGDLS, CDR2 YYNGEE. CDR3 length: 13 residues. The CDR3 loop is CASSGPNTGELFF. CDR3 nucleotides: TGTGCCAGCAGCGGACCTAACACCGGGGAGCTGTTTTTT.

This clonotype was counted at least ten times. The chain couples TRBV7-2 to TRBJ2-1; 8 bases line up with TRBD2. The germline V gene encodes CDR1 SGHTA and CDR2 FQGNSA. The CDR3 totals 15 residues. The J segment lost 1 base and the V segment lost 4 bases, leaving 3 bases of the junction unmatched. CDR3 sequence: CASSSAGGSYNEQFF. The CDR3 region has the DNA TGTGCCAGCAGCTCCGCGGGGGGTTCCTACAATGAGCAGTTCTTC. Variable domain in full (rest from reference TRBV7-2 and TRBJ2-1): GAGVSQSPSNKVTEKGKDVELRCDPISGHTALYWYRQSLGQGLEFLIYFQGNSAPDKSGLPSDRFSAERTGGSVSTLTIQRTQQEDSAVYLCASSSAGGSYNEQFFGPGTRLTVL.

The chain has TRBV20-1 and TRBJ1-5; D is perhaps TRBD1 (5 bases). CDR1 and CDR2 from the germline V gene are DFQATT and SNEGSKA (reference sequence). CDR3 length: 15 residues. Trimming stripped 3 bases from V and 3 bases from J, with 15 bases between. CDR3 in DNA: TGCAGTGCTAGGAGGACCGGGGCCTTCAATCAGCCCCAGCATTTT. This sequence encodes CSARRTGAFNQPQHF.

The chain links TRBV11-2 to TRBJ2-6; the match to TRBD1 covers 8 bases. Per the germline V gene, CDR1 is SGHAT and CDR2 is FQNNGV. The CDR3 has 19 residues. V trimming: 1 base; J trimming: 4 bases; junction bases outside the gene matches: 12. DNA for the CDR3: TGTGCCAGCAGCTTAGGGTTCGGCAGGGGGCGTGCGGGGGCCAACGTCCTGACTTTC. This codes for CASSLGFGRGRAGANVLTF. The entire variable domain, with the rest obtained from reference TRBV11-2 and TRBJ2-6, is as follows: EAGVAQSPRYKIIEKRQSVAFWCNPISGHATLYWYQQILGQGPKLLIQFQNNGVVDDSQLPKDRFSAERLKGVDSTLKIQPAKLEDSAVYLCASSLGFGRGRAGANVLTFGAGSRLTVL.